This passage covers 17 T cell receptor beta chains from one sample sequenced in a study of identical twins. MiXCR, run by TCRdb on the 5' RACE reads, gives a single entry per CDR3 protein. The repertoire includes hundreds of thousands of distinct CDR3 sequences, 15% to 20% of them detected once, and around 13% sits in the top ten. The same data also contributed to another study, on T cells expressing NK-cell markers.

The sequenced material came from PBMCs. The receptors come from a woman between 18 and 29 years old in good health.

This clonotype was observed a handful of times. The rearrangement joins TRBV12-3 or TRBV12-4 to TRBJ2-3; D is possibly TRBD1 (6 bases). With 6 bases removed from V and 6 bases from J, the gap between germline ends came to 19 bases. The CDR3 consists of 15 residues. CDR3 region: CASSTTGTHQDTQYF. For the CDR3, the DNA is TGTGCCAGCAGCACTACCGGGACACACCAGGATACGCAGTATTTT.

This clonotype was seen at least ten times. The chain combines TRBV20-1 with TRBJ2-7; 11 positions agree with TRBD2. J gave up 6 bases and V 6 bases, and 16 bases lay outside the gene matches. Germline loops: CDR1 DFQATT, CDR2 SNEGSKA (reference sequence). This CDR3 has 16 amino acids. The CDR3 bases are TGCAGTGCCCTCGGGCTAGCGGGAGGTAGCGGGGGCGAGCAGTACTTC. It codes for CSALGLAGGSGGEQYF.

The chain combines TRBV2 with TRBJ2-2; D gene uncertain. V lost 2 bases and J 7 bases, leaving 11 bases between the germline ends. The CDR3 runs 14 residues. The germline CDR1 and CDR2 sequences are SNHLY and FYNNEI. This CDR3 is CASSELGRNGELFF. The DNA of the CDR3 is TGTGCCAGCAGTGAACTGGGAAGGAACGGGGAGCTGTTTTTT.

This clonotype showed up just a few times. J is TRBJ2-3 and V is TRBV12-3 or TRBV12-4, with D uncertain. The CDR3 is made up of 16 amino acids. Trimming removed 0 bases from V and 2 bases from J, with 12 bases in between. The CDR3 region is CASSLAEPTNTDTQYF. CDR3 DNA sequence: TGTGCCAGCAGTTTAGCCGAGCCAACAAACACAGATACGCAGTATTTT.

The CDR3 coding sequence is TGTGCCACCTCGCGGGAGGGGACCTATGGCTACACCTTC. Its translation: CATSREGTYGYTF. V gene TRBV10-3 combines with J gene TRBJ1-2; weak D call: TRBD1 (5 bases). CDR3 length: 13 residues. The V end lost 10 bases, the J end lost 4 bases, and 16 bases lay between the germline ends. Germline V lookup: CDR1 ENHRY, CDR2 SYGVKD.

The rearrangement uses TRBV29-1 and TRBJ2-7; D is uncertain. V gave up 5 bases and J gave up 2 bases, with 7 bases separating them. Per germline, CDR1 SQVTM and CDR2 ANQGSEA. The CDR3 loop spans 11 amino acids. CDR3 coding DNA: TGCAGCGTTACTACCACCTACGAGCAGTACTTC. This codes for CSVTTTYEQYF.

The table lists this clonotype with many counts. V gene TRBV5-6 combines with J gene TRBJ1-1; D is unresolved. The CDR3 spans 15 residues. CDR1 is SGHDT, CDR2 YYEEEE, per germline. V was clipped by 3 bases and J by 11 bases, with 23 bases between them. CDR3 DNA: TGTGCCAGCAGCTCCCCCCTGACACGAACTTTCGGGGCTTTCTTT. It is translated as CASSSPLTRTFGAFF.

This chain connects TRBV27 to TRBJ2-5, with D hard to call. With 4 bases removed from V and 1 base from J, the gap between germline ends came to 10 bases. The CDR3 sequence is 14 residues long. Per germline, CDR1 MNHEY and CDR2 SMNVEV (reference sequence). CDR3 protein: CASSSYGRQETQYF. The CDR3 nucleotides read TGTGCCAGCAGTTCCTACGGACGCCAAGAGACCCAGTACTTC.

This clonotype was observed a handful of times. V gene TRBV7-9 combines with J gene TRBJ2-7, with D uncertain. CDR1 is SEHNR, CDR2 FQNEAQ, per germline (reference sequence). The CDR3 is 14 amino acids. V was clipped by 4 bases and J by 3 bases, with 13 bases between them. CDR3 nucleotides: TGTGCCAGCAGCTCTCCGCCCCTAATCTACGAGCAGTACTTC. This gives the protein CASSSPPLIYEQYF. Full variable domain (outside the CDR3, taken from reference TRBV7-9 and TRBJ2-7): DTGVSQNPRHKITKRGQNVTFRCDPISEHNRLYWYRQTLGQGPEFLTYFQNEAQLEKSRLLSDRFSAERPKGSFSTLEIQRTEQGDSAMYLCASSSPPLIYEQYFGPGTRLTVT.

This clonotype turned up a few times. J is TRBJ2-1 and V is TRBV15; 10 nucleotides align to TRBD2. There are 14 residues in the CDR3. The V gene's germline CDR1 is LNHNV and CDR2 YYDKDF (reference sequence). After removal of 5 bases from V and 8 bases from J, the junction contained 6 bases not matched to a gene. DNA of the CDR3: TGTGCCACCAGCCAGGGACTAGCGTCGCATGAGCAGTTCTTC. The encoded protein is CATSQGLASHEQFF.

This clonotype has just a few counts. The chain carries TRBV12-3 or TRBV12-4 and TRBJ2-7; 12 positions agree with TRBD2. The CDR3 runs 16 residues. Unmatched junction bases numbered 10, after V lost 4 bases and J lost 6 bases. CDR3 sequence reads: CASSSRLAGVSSEQYF. CDR3 sequence (DNA): TGTGCCAGCAGTTCCCGACTAGCGGGAGTGTCATCCGAGCAGTACTTC.

This clonotype was detected a few times. The chain combines TRBV7-9 with TRBJ2-7; D call uncertain. Looked up from germline, CDR1 is SEHNR and CDR2 is FQNEAQ (reference sequence). V lost 10 bases to trimming and J lost 2 bases, with 12 bases between them. CDR3 length: 12 amino acids. CDR3 loop: CATDTFAYEQYF. The CDR3 DNA is TGTGCCACCGACACATTTGCCTACGAGCAGTACTTC.

This clonotype was detected many times. This chain connects TRBV12-3 or TRBV12-4 to TRBJ2-2; D remains unclear. Trimming removed 2 bases from V and 4 bases from J, with 8 bases in between. This CDR3 comprises 14 residues. As DNA, the CDR3 is TGTGCCAGCAGTTTATATGGGCGCACCGGGGAGCTGTTTTTT. Translated: CASSLYGRTGELFF.

The gene calls are TRBV5-1 and TRBJ2-7; a possible D gene is TRBD2 (6 bases). The CDR3 is made up of 15 amino acids. The V end was cut by 0 bases, the J end by 4 bases, with 14 bases between. The germline V gene has CDR1 SGHRS and CDR2 YFSETQ. CDR3 amino acids: CASSLVGGDPYEQYF. As DNA, the CDR3 is TGCGCCAGCAGCTTGGTCGGAGGGGACCCTTACGAGCAGTACTTC.

This rearrangement joins TRBV5-1 to TRBJ1-4; weak D call: TRBD1 (5 bases). V shed 1 base and J shed 3 bases, with 10 bases lying between them. The CDR3 spans 15 residues. Germline V CDR1 and CDR2: SGHRS, YFSETQ. CDR3 in amino acids: CASSLFGAPNEKLFF. Here the CDR3 DNA reads TGCGCCAGCAGCTTGTTCGGGGCCCCTAATGAAAAACTGTTTTTT.

The J gene is TRBJ1-4, the V gene TRBV20-1; no clear D. The germline V and J ends were trimmed by 4 bases and 4 bases, with 10 bases remaining between them. CDR3 length: 13 amino acids. The V gene's germline CDR1 is DFQATT and CDR2 SNEGSKA (reference sequence). The DNA of the CDR3 is TGCAGTGCTATGGAGGCCGATAATGAAAAACTGTTTTTT. Its translation is CSAMEADNEKLFF.

Many counts were recorded for this clonotype. This chain links TRBV20-1 with TRBJ2-5, with 8 bases matching TRBD2. After removal of 0 bases from V and 9 bases from J, the junction contained 12 bases not matched to a gene. CDR3 length: 15 amino acids. CDR1 is DFQATT and CDR2 is SNEGSKA in the germline V gene (reference sequence). CDR3 sequence reads: CSAREPPGLVRSQYF. The DNA of the CDR3 is TGCAGTGCTAGAGAACCCCCGGGACTAGTTCGGTCCCAGTACTTC.